The 26 T cell receptor beta chains listed next were all sequenced from one sample in a study of cytomegalovirus exposure and HLA in healthy donors. Primers included in the PCR were 60 Vbeta and 13 Jbeta primers. Using immunoSEQ multiplex PCR, the repertoire was profiled, and TCRdb retains in-frame clones only, with some absent. The top ten clones hold almost 4.5% of a sample with about 77,000 clones, about 73% of them seen once. What was sequenced was PBMCs. The receptors come from a man in his forties in good health and CMV-seronegative.

Here the CDR3 DNA reads TGTGCCAGCTCACCACTCCGGGACACGACTAACTATGGCTACACCTTC. Its protein product is CASSPLRDTTNYGYTF. The chain combines TRBV18 with TRBJ1-2, with a possible D match to TRBD1 (6 bases). V was cut by 1 base and J by 0 bases, with 12 bases left in between. The CDR3 spans 16 residues. The germline CDR1 and CDR2 sequences are KGHSH and LQKENI. Variable domain in full (rest from reference TRBV18 and TRBJ1-2): NAGVMQNPRHLVRRRGQEARLRCSPMKGHSHVYWYRQLPEEGLKFMVYLQKENIIDESGMPKERFSAEFPKEGPSILRIQQVVRGDSAAYFCASSPLRDTTNYGYTFGSGTRLTVV.

The rearrangement joins TRBV28 to TRBJ1-2; TRBD1 is a possible D gene (5 bases). The germline V and J ends were trimmed by 7 bases and 5 bases, with 17 bases remaining between them. Germline values: CDR1 MDHEN, CDR2 SYDVKM. The CDR3 is 14 residues long. The CDR3 reads CASILGQGRYGYTF. The CDR3 nucleotides read TGTGCCAGCATTCTGGGGCAGGGAAGGTATGGCTACACCTTC.

The rearrangement uses TRBV6-6 and TRBJ2-3, with 8 bases that match TRBD2. CDR3 size: 16 residues. V trimming: 0 bases; J trimming: 6 bases; junction bases outside the gene matches: 8. Looked up from germline, CDR1 is MNHNY and CDR2 is SVGAGI (reference sequence). The CDR3 loop reads CASSYSILAGTDTQYF. DNA for the CDR3: TGTGCCAGCAGTTACTCGATCCTAGCGGGTACCGATACGCAGTATTTT.

V and J are TRBV5-8 and TRBJ2-1; 13 bases align to TRBD2. The CDR3 is made up of 15 amino acids. V gave up 4 bases and J gave up 8 bases; unmatched junction bases: 6. In germline, CDR1 is SGHTS, CDR2 YDEGEE. CDR3 coding DNA: TGTGCCAGCAGCACCGGACTAGCGGGGGTGTATGAGCAGTTCTTC. Its translation is CASSTGLAGVYEQFF. The whole variable domain, remainder taken from reference TRBV5-8 and TRBJ2-1, is EAGVTQSPTHLIKTRGQQATLRCSPISGHTSVYWYQQALGLGLQFLLWYDEGEERNRGNFPPRFSGRQFPNYSSELNVNALELEDSALYLCASSTGLAGVYEQFFGPGTRLTVL.

The gene calls are TRBV5-1 and TRBJ1-1, with TRBD1 matching 9 bases. The V and J ends lost 2 bases and 1 base, in that order; junction bases with no gene match: 3. The CDR3 sequence is 15 residues long. Germline V lookup: CDR1 SGHRS, CDR2 YFSETQ. The CDR3 loop reads CASSLPGQGNTEAFF. Written as DNA, the CDR3 is TGCGCCAGCAGCTTACCGGGACAGGGGAACACTGAAGCTTTCTTT.

This chain joins TRBV7-9 and TRBJ2-7, with 7 nucleotides matching TRBD2. J was trimmed by 0 bases and V by 3 bases; bases with no gene match: 8. Germline V lookup: CDR1 SEHNR, CDR2 FQNEAQ (reference sequence). This CDR3 has 16 amino acids. The chain's CDR3 is CASSFGAGPLSYEQYF. The CDR3 DNA reads as TGTGCCAGCAGCTTCGGAGCGGGACCGCTCTCCTACGAGCAGTACTTC.

The chain combines TRBV10-3 with TRBJ2-7, with 8 nucleotides matching TRBD1. J lost 0 bases, V lost 6 bases, and 7 bases had no gene match. Germline values: CDR1 ENHRY, CDR2 SYGVKD. CDR3 length: 15 amino acids. This CDR3 is CAIREDRDSSYEQYF. Here the CDR3 DNA reads TGTGCCATCAGGGAGGACAGGGATAGCTCCTACGAGCAGTACTTC.

J is TRBJ2-2 and V is TRBV28, with 11 nucleotides matching TRBD2. With 2 bases clipped from V and 4 bases from J, the junction kept 9 bases outside the gene matches. The CDR3 spans 18 residues. The germline V gene encodes CDR1 MDHEN and CDR2 SYDVKM. For the CDR3, the DNA is TGTGCCAGCAGTTTAGGGACTAGCGGCCTGCGCGGCACCGGGGAGCTGTTTTTT. Protein product: CASSLGTSGLRGTGELFF.

The chain recombines TRBV6-5 with TRBJ2-7, with 10 bases aligning to TRBD1. The CDR3 is 13 residues long. From germline, CDR1 is MNHEY and CDR2 SVGAGI. V lost 6 bases and J lost 11; bases outside the gene matches: 10. The CDR3, as DNA: TGTGCCAGCAGCCAAAAAGACAGGGGGCAAAAGTACTTC. It translates to CASSQKDRGQKYF.

The V gene is TRBV5-4, the J gene TRBJ2-3, with 9 positions matching TRBD2. The CDR3 loop spans 16 amino acids. Germline values: CDR1 SGHNT, CDR2 YYREEE (reference sequence). J was trimmed by 1 base and V by 5 bases; bases with no gene match: 8. CDR3 amino acids: CASSKGGLACTDTQYF. In nucleotides, the CDR3 is TGTGCCAGCAGTAAAGGCGGACTAGCGTGCACAGATACGCAGTATTTT.

This chain uses TRBV5-6 with TRBJ1-4; a possible D gene is TRBD1 (6 bases). This CDR3 spans 15 amino acids. Germline CDR1 is SGHDT and CDR2 is YYEEEE. Trimming removed 4 bases at V and 8 bases at J, with 18 bases between. DNA for the CDR3: TGTGCCAGCAGCGGGGGGGCGAGGGATGAAGAAAAACTGTTTTTT. This sequence encodes CASSGGARDEEKLFF.

V usage is TRBV7-9 and J usage is TRBJ2-7; D is unresolved. CDR1 and CDR2 (germline): SEHNR, FQNEAQ (reference sequence). The germline V and J ends were trimmed by 2 bases and 5 bases, with 7 bases remaining between them. The CDR3 runs 12 residues. CDR3 in DNA: TGTGCCAGCAGCTTAAGCGTGGACGAGCAGTACTTC. Translation: CASSLSVDEQYF.

In its sample, this clone was seen a few times. The V gene is TRBV5-1, the J gene TRBJ1-2, with D uncertain. This CDR3 spans 12 amino acids. Germline V gene sequence: CDR1 SGHRS, CDR2 YFSETQ. Trimming stripped 0 bases from V and 4 bases from J, with 4 bases between. Here the CDR3 DNA reads TGCGCCAGCAGCTTGGGCAGCTATGGCTACACCTTC. Protein sequence: CASSLGSYGYTF.

This clone was seen a handful of times. The V and J genes are TRBV4-3 and TRBJ2-7, with a tentative D call TRBD2 (6 bases). CDR3 length: 16 amino acids. Trimming took off 0 bases at V and 4 bases at J, with 16 bases between the two ends. Germline V gene data show CDR1 as LGHNA and CDR2 as YSLEER. DNA for the CDR3: TGCGCCAGCAGCCAAGATTTAGCGGCGTTGGGATACGAGCAGTACTTC. It yields the protein CASSQDLAALGYEQYF.

This clone was seen a single time. The V gene is TRBV2, the J gene TRBJ1-1; possibly TRBD1 for D (5 bases). Germline-derived CDR1 and CDR2 are SNHLY and FYNNEI. The CDR3 length is 11 residues. The ends were cut back, 3 bases at V and 11 bases at J, with 10 bases in the middle. The CDR3 sequence: CASSEVDKAFF. CDR3 bases: TGTGCCAGCAGTGAGGTGGACAAGGCTTTCTTT.

The chain is built from TRBV15 and TRBJ2-6, with 7 bases that match TRBD1. The CDR3 runs to 19 residues. Germline assignment: CDR1 LNHNV and CDR2 YYDKDF (reference sequence). V dropped 4 bases and J dropped 2; count of bases not matched to a gene: 14. The CDR3 sequence: CATSTSGRQGRTGANVLTF. The CDR3, as DNA: TGTGCCACCAGCACCTCAGGGCGACAGGGAAGGACTGGGGCCAACGTCCTGACTTTC. Looking up the rest from reference TRBV15 and TRBJ2-6 gives the full variable domain: DAMVIQNPRYQVTQFGKPVTLSCSQTLNHNVMYWYQQKSSQAPKLLFHYYDKDFNNEADTPDNFQSRRPNTSFCFLDIRSPGLGDTAMYLCATSTSGRQGRTGANVLTFGAGSRLTVL.

This clone was detected only a few times. The rearrangement links TRBV27 to TRBJ2-7; D perhaps matches TRBD1 (6 bases). CDR1 MNHEY and CDR2 SMNVEV come from the germline V gene (reference sequence). Trimming removed 3 bases from V and 7 bases from J, with 13 bases in between. The CDR3 sequence is 13 residues long. As DNA, the CDR3 is TGTGCCAGCAGTTTGTCAGGGGCTCGGGAGCAGTACTTC. Translated, it gives CASSLSGAREQYF.

The chain recombines TRBV6-5 with TRBJ1-1, with a possible D match to TRBD1 (5 bases). Germline values: CDR1 MNHEY, CDR2 SVGAGI. The CDR3 loop spans 15 amino acids. The V end was cut by 6 bases, the J end by 1 base, with 15 bases between. The CDR3 protein is CASSPYRRKNTEAFF. The CDR3 coding sequence is TGTGCCAGCAGCCCTTACAGGCGGAAGAACACTGAAGCTTTCTTT.

The chain uses TRBV6-6 and TRBJ2-3; 9 nucleotides line up with TRBD2. Germline CDR1 reads MNHNY; CDR2 reads SVGAGI (reference sequence). Trimming cost V 7 bases and J 4 bases; bases outside gene matches: 12. The CDR3 extends over 16 amino acids. In nucleotides, the CDR3 is TGTGCCAGCACACAGAGAGGACTAGCGTTCGCAGATACGCAGTATTTT. This sequence encodes CASTQRGLAFADTQYF.

This clone came up once. The chain couples TRBV29-1 to TRBJ1-2; D unresolved. V lost 4 bases and J 8 bases, leaving 20 bases between the germline ends. Germline V gene lookup returns CDR1 SQVTM and CDR2 ANQGSEA. The CDR3 runs to 14 residues. The CDR3 spells CSVVRKDGSCGYTF. CDR3 bases: TGCAGCGTTGTGCGGAAGGATGGGTCGTGCGGCTACACCTTC.

The chain links TRBV19 to TRBJ1-5, with D maybe TRBD1 (6 bases). The V gene's germline CDR1 is LNHDA and CDR2 SQIVND (reference sequence). The CDR3 is 15 amino acids. Trimming pared 3 bases from V and 7 bases from J, leaving 16 bases between. CDR3 sequence: CASSMVGGAGQPQHF. The CDR3 DNA reads as TGTGCCAGTAGTATGGTGGGGGGGGCAGGACAGCCCCAGCATTTT. Combining the CDR3 with reference TRBV19 and TRBJ1-5 gives the whole variable domain DGGITQSPKYLFRKEGQNVTLSCEQNLNHDAMYWYRQDPGQGLRLIYYSQIVNDFQKGDIAEGYSVSREKKESFPLTVTSAQKNPTAFYLCASSMVGGAGQPQHFGDGTRLSIL.

The chain has TRBV30 and TRBJ1-5, with D tentatively TRBD1 (5 bases). Trimming removed 3 bases at V and 2 bases at J, with 11 bases between. The CDR3 is 14 amino acids. Germline-derived CDR1 and CDR2 are GTSNPN and SVGIG (reference sequence). The CDR3 sequence is CAWRGAGGNQPQHF. CDR3 sequence (DNA): TGTGCCTGGAGAGGGGCTGGGGGCAATCAGCCCCAGCATTTT. Filled out from reference TRBV30 and TRBJ1-5, the complete variable domain reads SQTIHQWPATLVQPVGSPLSLECTVEGTSNPNLYWYRQAAGRGLQLLFYSVGIGQISSEVPQNLSASRPQDRQFILSSKKLLLSDSGFYLCAWRGAGGNQPQHFGDGTRLSIL.

V and J are TRBV28 and TRBJ2-7, with 7 bases matching TRBD1. The V gene end was trimmed by 4 bases and the J gene end by 3 bases; junction bases not matched to a gene: 12. In germline, CDR1 is MDHEN, CDR2 SYDVKM. The CDR3 has 16 residues. The CDR3 DNA is TGTGCCAGCAGTTACAACCCCCGGGACAGAATCTACGAGCAGTACTTC. Translation: CASSYNPRDRIYEQYF.

The chain couples TRBV9 to TRBJ2-7, with 9 nucleotides matching TRBD2. Germline-derived CDR1 and CDR2 are SGDLS and YYNGEE. J gave up 4 bases and V 1 base, and 9 bases lay outside the gene matches. The CDR3 length is 16 residues. The chain's CDR3 is CASSVSSSGKAYEQYF. The CDR3 region has the DNA TGTGCCAGCAGCGTATCATCTAGCGGGAAGGCGTACGAGCAGTACTTC.

Note on this clone: The sample carries other DNA sequences with the same CDR3. The chain joins TRBV18 to TRBJ1-1; D perhaps matches TRBD1 (5 bases). The V end lost 1 base, the J end lost 3 bases, and 18 bases lay between the germline ends. This CDR3 has 17 residues. Germline V gene sequence: CDR1 KGHSH, CDR2 LQKENI. CDR3 residues: CASSPRGGARTDTEAFF. CDR3 nucleotides: TGTGCCAGCTCACCACGGGGCGGGGCGAGAACGGACACTGAAGCTTTCTTT.

This clone has only one observation. The chain couples TRBV5-1 to TRBJ2-1; the match to TRBD2 covers 10 bases. There are 15 residues in the CDR3. The junction had 5 bases not matched to a gene; V was cut back by 3 bases and J by 5 bases. From germline, CDR1 is SGHRS and CDR2 YFSETQ. CDR3 coding DNA: TGCGCCAGCAGCTCGGGACTAGCGCATCACAATGAGCAGTTCTTC. It specifies CASSSGLAHHNEQFF.